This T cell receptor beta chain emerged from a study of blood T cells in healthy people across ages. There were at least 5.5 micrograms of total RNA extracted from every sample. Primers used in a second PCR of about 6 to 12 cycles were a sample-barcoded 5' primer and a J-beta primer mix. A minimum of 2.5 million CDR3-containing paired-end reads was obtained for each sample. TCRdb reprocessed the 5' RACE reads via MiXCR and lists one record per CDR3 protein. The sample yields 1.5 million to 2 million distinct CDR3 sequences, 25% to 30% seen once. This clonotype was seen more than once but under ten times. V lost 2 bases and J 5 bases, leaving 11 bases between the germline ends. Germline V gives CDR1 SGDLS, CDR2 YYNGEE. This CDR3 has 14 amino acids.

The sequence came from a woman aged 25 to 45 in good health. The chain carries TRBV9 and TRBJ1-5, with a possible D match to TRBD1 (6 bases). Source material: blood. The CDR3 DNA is TGTGCCAGCAGCGTGGACAGATCTGATCAGCCCCAGCATTTT. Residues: CASSVDRSDQPQHF.